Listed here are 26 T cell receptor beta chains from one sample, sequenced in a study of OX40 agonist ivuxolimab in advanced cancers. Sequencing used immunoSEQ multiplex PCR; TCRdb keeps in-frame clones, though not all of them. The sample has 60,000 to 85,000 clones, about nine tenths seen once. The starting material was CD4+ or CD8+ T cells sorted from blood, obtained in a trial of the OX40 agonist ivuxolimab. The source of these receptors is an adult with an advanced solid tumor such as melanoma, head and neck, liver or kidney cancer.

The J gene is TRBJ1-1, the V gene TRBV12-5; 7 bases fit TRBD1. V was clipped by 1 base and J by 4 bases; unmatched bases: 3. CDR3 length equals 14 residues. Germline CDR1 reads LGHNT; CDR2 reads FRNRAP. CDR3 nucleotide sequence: TGTGCTAGTGGTTTGGAACAGGGGCGCACTGAAGCTTTCTTT. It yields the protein CASGLEQGRTEAFF.

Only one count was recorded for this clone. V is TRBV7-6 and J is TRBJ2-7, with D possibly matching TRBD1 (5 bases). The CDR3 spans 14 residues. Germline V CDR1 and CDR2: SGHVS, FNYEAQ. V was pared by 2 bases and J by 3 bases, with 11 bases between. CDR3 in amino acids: CASSLTTVSYEQYF. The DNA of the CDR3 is TGTGCCAGCAGCTTAACGACAGTCAGCTACGAGCAGTACTTC.

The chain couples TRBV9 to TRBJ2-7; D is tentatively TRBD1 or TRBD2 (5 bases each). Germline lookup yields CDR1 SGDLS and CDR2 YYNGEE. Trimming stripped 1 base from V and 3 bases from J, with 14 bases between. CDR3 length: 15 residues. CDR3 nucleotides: TGTGCCAGCAGCGTATTTGGGACCCAGGACTACGAGCAGTACTTC. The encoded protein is CASSVFGTQDYEQYF.

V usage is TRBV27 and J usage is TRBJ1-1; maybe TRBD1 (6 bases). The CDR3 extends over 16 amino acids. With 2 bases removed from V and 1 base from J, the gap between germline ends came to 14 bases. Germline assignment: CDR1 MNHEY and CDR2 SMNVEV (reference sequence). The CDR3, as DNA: TGTGCCAGCAGTTTAAGTGGAGGGGGGCAGAACACTGAAGCTTTCTTT. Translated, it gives CASSLSGGGQNTEAFF.

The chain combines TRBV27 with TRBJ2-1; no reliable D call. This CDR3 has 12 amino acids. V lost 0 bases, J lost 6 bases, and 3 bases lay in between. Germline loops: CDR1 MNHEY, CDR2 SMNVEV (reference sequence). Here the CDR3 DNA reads TGTGCCAGCAGTTTATCTGCCAATGAGCAGTTCTTC. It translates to CASSLSANEQFF.

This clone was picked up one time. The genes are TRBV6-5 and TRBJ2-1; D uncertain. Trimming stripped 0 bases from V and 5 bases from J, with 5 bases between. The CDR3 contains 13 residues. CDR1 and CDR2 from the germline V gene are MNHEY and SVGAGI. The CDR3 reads CASSYSQNNEQFF. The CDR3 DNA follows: TGTGCCAGCAGTTACTCGCAGAACAATGAGCAGTTCTTC.

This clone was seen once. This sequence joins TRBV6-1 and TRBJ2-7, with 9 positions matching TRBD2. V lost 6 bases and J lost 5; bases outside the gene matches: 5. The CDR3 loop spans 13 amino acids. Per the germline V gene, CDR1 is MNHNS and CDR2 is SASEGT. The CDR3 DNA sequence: TGTGCCAGCAGCCTCGGGACTAGCCACGAGCAGTACTTC. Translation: CASSLGTSHEQYF.

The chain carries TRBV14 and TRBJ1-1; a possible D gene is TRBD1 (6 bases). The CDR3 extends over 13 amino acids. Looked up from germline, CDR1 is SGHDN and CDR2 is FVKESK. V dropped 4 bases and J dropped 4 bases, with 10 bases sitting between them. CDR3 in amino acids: CASSLSTGTEAFF. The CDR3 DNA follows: TGTGCCAGCAGCCTCTCGACAGGCACTGAAGCTTTCTTT. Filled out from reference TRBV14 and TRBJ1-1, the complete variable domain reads EAGVTQFPSHSVIEKGQTVTLRCDPISGHDNLYWYRRVMGKEIKFLLHFVKESKQDESGMPNNRFLAERTGGTYSTLKVQPAELEDSGVYFCASSLSTGTEAFFGQGTRLTVV.

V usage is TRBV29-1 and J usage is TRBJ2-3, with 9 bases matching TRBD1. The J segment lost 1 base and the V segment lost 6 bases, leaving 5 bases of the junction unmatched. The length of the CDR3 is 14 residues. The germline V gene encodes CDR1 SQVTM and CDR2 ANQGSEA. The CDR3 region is CSVRGDRGTDTQYF. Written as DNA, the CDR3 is TGCAGCGTCCGAGGGGACAGGGGCACAGATACGCAGTATTTT.

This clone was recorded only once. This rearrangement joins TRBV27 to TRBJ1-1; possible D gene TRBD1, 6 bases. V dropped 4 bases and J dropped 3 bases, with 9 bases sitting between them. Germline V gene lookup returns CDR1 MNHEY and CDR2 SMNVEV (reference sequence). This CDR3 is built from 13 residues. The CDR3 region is CASSSTGYTEAFF. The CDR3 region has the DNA TGTGCCAGCAGTTCTACAGGGTACACTGAAGCTTTCTTT.

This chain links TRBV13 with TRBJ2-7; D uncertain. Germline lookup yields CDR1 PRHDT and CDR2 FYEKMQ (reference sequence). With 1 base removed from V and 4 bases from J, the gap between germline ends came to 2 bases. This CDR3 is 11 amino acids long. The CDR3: CASSLDYEQYF. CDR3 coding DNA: TGTGCCAGCAGCTTAGATTACGAGCAGTACTTC.

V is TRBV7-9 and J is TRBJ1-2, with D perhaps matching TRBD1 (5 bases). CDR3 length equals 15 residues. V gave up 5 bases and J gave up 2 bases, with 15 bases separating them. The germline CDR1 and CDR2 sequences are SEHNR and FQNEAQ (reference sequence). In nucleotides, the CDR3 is TGTGCCAGCAGCCCAAACCCAGGGTCGAACTATGGCTACACCTTC. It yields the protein CASSPNPGSNYGYTF.

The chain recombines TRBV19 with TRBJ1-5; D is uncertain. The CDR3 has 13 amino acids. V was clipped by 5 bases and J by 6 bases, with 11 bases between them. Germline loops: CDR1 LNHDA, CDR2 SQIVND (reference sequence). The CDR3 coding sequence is TGTGCCAGTAGTTTCGGGTTGGCTCAGCCCCAGCATTTT. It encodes CASSFGLAQPQHF.

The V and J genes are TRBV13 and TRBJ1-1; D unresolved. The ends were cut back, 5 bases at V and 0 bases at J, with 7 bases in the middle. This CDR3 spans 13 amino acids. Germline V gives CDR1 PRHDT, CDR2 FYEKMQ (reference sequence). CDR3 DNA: TGTGCCAGCAGCATAACAGTGAACACTGAAGCTTTCTTT. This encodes CASSITVNTEAFF.

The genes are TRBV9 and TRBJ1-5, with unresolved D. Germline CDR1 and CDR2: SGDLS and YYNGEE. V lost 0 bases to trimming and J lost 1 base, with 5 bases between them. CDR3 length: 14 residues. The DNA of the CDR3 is TGTGCCAGCAGCGTAGGTAACAGCAATCAGCCCCAGCATTTT. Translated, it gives CASSVGNSNQPQHF. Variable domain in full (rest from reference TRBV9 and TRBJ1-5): DSGVTQTPKHLITATGQRVTLRCSPRSGDLSVYWYQQSLDQGLQFLIQYYNGEERAKGNILERFSAQQFPDLHSELNLSSLELGDSALYFCASSVGNSNQPQHFGDGTRLSIL.

The DNA of the CDR3 is TGTGCCAGCAGCTGGGGACAGGGGGGATACGAGCAGTACTTC. This sequence encodes CASSWGQGGYEQYF. This sequence joins TRBV5-6 and TRBJ2-7, with 11 bases fitting TRBD1. CDR1 is SGHDT and CDR2 is YYEEEE in the germline V gene. The V segment lost 3 bases and the J segment 4 bases; nucleotides outside the gene matches: 3. The CDR3 is 14 residues long.

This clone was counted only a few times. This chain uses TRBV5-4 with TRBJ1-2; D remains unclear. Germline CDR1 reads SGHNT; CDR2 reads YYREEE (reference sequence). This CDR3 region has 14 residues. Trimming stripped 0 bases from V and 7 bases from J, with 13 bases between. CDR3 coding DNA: TGTGCCAGCAGCTTGGCCCGTGAGATCCCTGGCTACACCTTC. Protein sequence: CASSLAREIPGYTF.

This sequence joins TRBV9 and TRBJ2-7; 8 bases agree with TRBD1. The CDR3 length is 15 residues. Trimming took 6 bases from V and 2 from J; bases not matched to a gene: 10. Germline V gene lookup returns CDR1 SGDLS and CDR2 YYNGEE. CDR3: CASTEGTGAAYEQYF. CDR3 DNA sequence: TGTGCCAGCACCGAGGGGACAGGAGCCGCCTACGAGCAGTACTTC.

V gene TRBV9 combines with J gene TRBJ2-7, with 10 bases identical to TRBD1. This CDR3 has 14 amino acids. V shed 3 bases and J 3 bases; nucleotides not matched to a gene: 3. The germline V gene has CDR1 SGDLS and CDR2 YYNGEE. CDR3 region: CASSAGTGDYEQYF. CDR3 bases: TGTGCCAGCAGCGCAGGGACAGGGGACTACGAGCAGTACTTC.

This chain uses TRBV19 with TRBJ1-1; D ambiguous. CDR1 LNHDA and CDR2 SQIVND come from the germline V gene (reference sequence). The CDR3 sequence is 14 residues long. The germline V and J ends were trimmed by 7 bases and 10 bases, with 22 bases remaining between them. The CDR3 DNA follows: TGTGCCAGTACCCCCGGCGGGGTGGTGGTAGGAGCTTTCTTT. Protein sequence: CASTPGGVVVGAFF.

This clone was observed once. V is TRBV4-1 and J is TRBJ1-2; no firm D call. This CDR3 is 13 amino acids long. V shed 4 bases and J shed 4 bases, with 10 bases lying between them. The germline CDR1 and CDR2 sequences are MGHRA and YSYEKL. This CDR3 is CASSPSLSYGYTF. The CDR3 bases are TGCGCCAGCAGCCCCAGTTTAAGCTATGGCTACACCTTC.

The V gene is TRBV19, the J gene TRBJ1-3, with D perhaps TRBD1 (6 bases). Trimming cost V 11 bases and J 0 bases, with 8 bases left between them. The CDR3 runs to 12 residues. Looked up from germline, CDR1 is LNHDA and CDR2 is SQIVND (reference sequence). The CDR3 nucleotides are TGTGCCGTCAGGGGCTCTGGAAACACCATATATTTT. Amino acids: CAVRGSGNTIYF.

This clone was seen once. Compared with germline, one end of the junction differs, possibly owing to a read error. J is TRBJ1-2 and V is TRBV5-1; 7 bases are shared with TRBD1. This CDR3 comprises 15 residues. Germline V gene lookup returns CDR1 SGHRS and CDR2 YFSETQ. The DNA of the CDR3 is TGCGCCAGCAACTTGGAGGGGGCGCTCGGGTATGGCTACACCTTC. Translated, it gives CASNLEGALGYGYTF.

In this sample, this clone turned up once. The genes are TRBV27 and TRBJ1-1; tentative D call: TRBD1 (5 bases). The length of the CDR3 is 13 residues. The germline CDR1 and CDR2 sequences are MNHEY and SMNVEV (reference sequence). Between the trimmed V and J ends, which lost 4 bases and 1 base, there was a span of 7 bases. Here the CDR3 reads CASSWGKNTEAFF. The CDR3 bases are TGTGCCAGCAGTTGGGGGAAGAACACTGAAGCTTTCTTT.

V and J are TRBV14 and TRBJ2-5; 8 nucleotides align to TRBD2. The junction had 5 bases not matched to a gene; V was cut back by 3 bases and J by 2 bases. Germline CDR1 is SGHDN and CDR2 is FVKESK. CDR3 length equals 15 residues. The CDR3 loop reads CASSQSSGAQETQYF. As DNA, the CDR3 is TGTGCCAGCAGCCAGAGTAGCGGGGCTCAAGAGACCCAGTACTTC.

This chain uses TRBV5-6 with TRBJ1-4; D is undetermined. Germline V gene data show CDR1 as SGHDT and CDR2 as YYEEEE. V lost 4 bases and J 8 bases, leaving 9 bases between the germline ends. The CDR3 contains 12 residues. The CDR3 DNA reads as TGTGCCAGCAGCCCCGGAGGGGAAAAACTGTTTTTT. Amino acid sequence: CASSPGGEKLFF.